Listed below are T cell receptor beta chains from one sample, sequenced in a study of PD-L1 blockade in urothelial cancer. Clones were sequenced by immunoSEQ multiplex PCR, and TCRdb holds only the in-frame ones, with some missing. Of about 53,000 clones listed, 70% to 90% are singletons. Sample: PBMCs, taken around atezolizumab (anti-PD-L1) treatment. All receptors come from a woman aged 55 to 70 with urothelial cancer. CDR3s include the opening cysteine and the closing phenylalanine or tryptophan. D genes are given only for firm matches. Only part of the rows carry a size: once, few, many, or a class if the clone is expanded.

TRBV6-5	.	TRBJ2-2	.	TGTGCCAGCAGTTACGGGCAGTACACCGGGGAGCTGTTTTTT	CASSYGQYTGELFF
TRBV6-4	.	TRBJ2-1	.	TGTGCCAGCAGTGACTCCCGGTGGTCGGGTTACAATGAGCAGTTCTTC	CASSDSRWSGYNEQFF
TRBV9	.	TRBJ2-3	.	TGTGCCAGCAGCGTATCTAGCGCGACTGGCACAGATACGCAGTATTTT	CASSVSSATGTDTQYF
TRBV6-5	.	TRBJ1-5	TRBD1	TGTGCCAGCAGTGGGGACAGGGCAGGCAATCAGCCCCAGCATTTT	CASSGDRAGNQPQHF
TRBV18	.	TRBJ2-7	.	TGTGCCAGCTCACTTTACAGGGATGCCCAGGAGCAGCAGTACTTC	CASSLYRDAQEQQYF
TRBV19	.	TRBJ2-7	.	TGTGCCAGTAGTGCACGGGGTGGGCTCCCCTACGAGCAGTACTTC	CASSARGGLPYEQYF
TRBV5-1	few	TRBJ2-1	.	TGCGCCAGCAGCTTGAACAGGGGAGGTGAGCAGTTCTTC	CASSLNRGGEQFF
TRBV27	.	TRBJ2-5	TRBD2	TGTGCCAGCAGTTCTTCCCGGACTAGCGGGGTACCGATAGACCAGTACTTC	CASSSSRTSGVPIDQYF
TRBV2	.	TRBJ1-1	.	TGTGCCAGCAGCGGGTGGACAGAGAAAGCTTTCTTT	CASSGWTEKAFF
TRBV4-1	.	TRBJ2-5	.	TGCGCCAGCAGCCAAGGGCATAGCGGAACCCAAGAGACCCAGTACTTC	CASSQGHSGTQETQYF
TRBV18	.	TRBJ2-7	TRBD1	TGTGCCAGCTCACCCCCGGACAGGGACTTGTACGAGCAGTACTTC	CASSPPDRDLYEQYF